One sample yielded the 20 T cell receptor beta chains listed below, sequenced in a study of CD8 T cells in ankylosing spondylitis. TCRdb called the 5' RACE reads again in MiXCR, with one record for every CDR3 protein. The sample includes 300,000 to 400,000 distinct CDR3 sequences, 20% to 25% seen only once; the top ten take less than 15%. Sequenced sample: blood, either unsorted or a sorted T cell fraction (not recorded which). These receptors all stem from a male donor with ankylosing spondylitis or in good health (not recorded which).

V is TRBV7-8 and J is TRBJ1-6; D is ambiguous. Trimming left V 5 bases short and J 11 bases short, with 13 bases between. This CDR3 region has 13 residues. Per germline, CDR1 SGHVS and CDR2 FQNEAQ. The CDR3 region is CASSQLISTPLHF. The CDR3 DNA sequence: TGTGCCAGCAGCCAACTAATATCTACACCCCTCCACTTT.

In this sample, this clonotype turned up many times. This chain uses TRBV7-9 with TRBJ2-7; 7 bases are shared with TRBD1. The CDR3 runs to 14 residues. Germline values: CDR1 SEHNR, CDR2 FQNEAQ (reference sequence). The V segment lost 1 base and the J segment 4 bases; nucleotides outside the gene matches: 4. The CDR3 protein is CASSLGDRDYEQYF. The CDR3 bases are TGTGCCAGCAGCTTAGGTGACAGGGATTACGAGCAGTACTTC. Full variable domain (remainder filled in from reference TRBV7-9 and TRBJ2-7): DTGVSQNPRHKITKRGQNVTFRCDPISEHNRLYWYRQTLGQGPEFLTYFQNEAQLEKSRLLSDRFSAERPKGSFSTLEIQRTEQGDSAMYLCASSLGDRDYEQYFGPGTRLTVT.

This clonotype was observed a handful of times. The chain is built from TRBV9 and TRBJ1-5; possible D gene TRBD1, 5 bases. Germline assignment: CDR1 SGDLS and CDR2 YYNGEE. The CDR3 covers 13 residues. Trimming removed 3 bases at V and 4 bases at J, with 8 bases between. The CDR3 sequence is CASSAQGNQPQHF. CDR3 DNA: TGTGCCAGCAGCGCGCAGGGAAATCAGCCCCAGCATTTT.

This chain links TRBV20-1 with TRBJ2-7; no clear D gene. The CDR3 extends over 13 amino acids. V lost 2 bases and J 3 bases, leaving 11 bases between the germline ends. In germline, CDR1 is DFQATT, CDR2 SNEGSKA (reference sequence). CDR3 loop: CSARSRAYYEQYF. CDR3 DNA sequence: TGCAGTGCTAGATCCCGAGCCTACTACGAGCAGTACTTC.

This clonotype appeared a few times. This chain links TRBV4-1 with TRBJ2-7; 7 positions agree with TRBD1. Unmatched junction bases numbered 5, after V lost 1 base and J lost 2 bases. CDR3 length equals 15 residues. Per germline, CDR1 MGHRA and CDR2 YSYEKL. CDR3: CASSQGTGDTYEQYF. In DNA form, the CDR3 reads TGCGCCAGCAGCCAAGGGACAGGAGACACCTACGAGCAGTACTTC.

The J gene is TRBJ2-1, the V gene TRBV20-1; possibly TRBD1 for D (6 bases). The CDR3 has 11 amino acids. The germline CDR1 and CDR2 sequences are DFQATT and SNEGSKA (reference sequence). Between the trimmed V and J ends, which lost 6 bases and 10 bases, there was a span of 13 bases. In nucleotides, the CDR3 is TGCAGTGCAAGATGGGGGCTGGAGCAGTTCTTC. As protein: CSARWGLEQFF.

The V gene is TRBV18, the J gene TRBJ2-1; 9 nucleotides align to TRBD1. The CDR3 has 15 residues. Germline values: CDR1 KGHSH, CDR2 LQKENI. The ends lost 5 bases at V and 4 bases at J; junction bases unmatched: 6. The CDR3 region is CASSTGQGQYNEQFF. CDR3 DNA sequence: TGTGCCAGCTCAACCGGACAGGGGCAGTACAATGAGCAGTTCTTC.

This clonotype was seen a handful of times. The CDR3 reads CASGQGANTGELFF. CDR3 in DNA: TGTGCCAGCGGACAGGGGGCGAACACCGGGGAGCTGTTTTTT. The genes are TRBV12-3 or TRBV12-4 and TRBJ2-2; the match to TRBD1 covers 10 bases. CDR3 size: 14 residues. Trimming at V came to 8 bases and at J to 0 bases, leaving 0 bases not matched to a gene.

This chain uses TRBV11-2 with TRBJ2-2, with 9 bases identical to TRBD2. V was pared by 1 base and J by 6 bases, with 3 bases of the junction left unmatched. The CDR3 is made up of 15 amino acids. Germline CDR1 reads SGHAT; CDR2 reads FQNNGV. The CDR3 bases are TGTGCCAGCAGCTTAGTGCTAGCGGGGCCCGGGGAGCTGTTTTTT. Protein: CASSLVLAGPGELFF.

This clonotype was seen more than once but under ten times. V is TRBV7-9 and J is TRBJ2-1; D not resolved. The CDR3 extends over 16 amino acids. In germline, CDR1 is SEHNR, CDR2 FQNEAQ (reference sequence). V was trimmed by 5 bases and J by 4 bases, leaving 18 bases between them. CDR3 region: CASSQVREMLYNEQFF. The CDR3 DNA reads as TGTGCCAGCAGCCAGGTTAGGGAAATGTTATACAATGAGCAGTTCTTC. Based on the CDR3 plus reference TRBV7-9 and TRBJ2-1, the full variable domain is DTGVSQNPRHKITKRGQNVTFRCDPISEHNRLYWYRQTLGQGPEFLTYFQNEAQLEKSRLLSDRFSAERPKGSFSTLEIQRTEQGDSAMYLCASSQVREMLYNEQFFGPGTRLTVL.

This clonotype was seen many times. The chain carries TRBV29-1 and TRBJ2-1; D perhaps matches TRBD1 (5 bases). CDR3 size: 13 residues. Trimming stripped 6 bases from V and 2 bases from J, with 11 bases between. Germline V gene lookup returns CDR1 SQVTM and CDR2 ANQGSEA. The CDR3 nucleotides read TGCAGCGTGGGGCGTGGACCCTACAATGAGCAGTTCTTC. It yields the protein CSVGRGPYNEQFF.

This clonotype appeared a few times. The chain carries TRBV27 and TRBJ2-1; possibly TRBD1 for D (6 bases). CDR3 size: 17 residues. Germline V gene lookup returns CDR1 MNHEY and CDR2 SMNVEV (reference sequence). Trimming cost V 4 bases and J 7 bases, with 23 bases left between them. The CDR3 DNA reads TGTGCCAGCAGTTCCCTCTTCTCACAGGGTATTAGGAATGAGCAGTTCTTC. Residues: CASSSLFSQGIRNEQFF.

This clonotype has more than one count but fewer than ten. The chain uses TRBV5-1 and TRBJ2-7; D is perhaps TRBD1 (7 bases). This CDR3 has 18 amino acids. Germline loops: CDR1 SGHRS, CDR2 YFSETQ. Trimming removed 2 bases at V and 1 base at J, with 22 bases between. The CDR3 DNA sequence: TGCGCCAGCAGCTTACCGACAGGGAGGAGGGCCAGGTCCTACGAGCAGTACTTC. Translation: CASSLPTGRRARSYEQYF. The full variable domain, its missing parts supplied by reference TRBV5-1 and TRBJ2-7, is KAGVTQTPRYLIKTRGQQVTLSCSPISGHRSVSWYQQTPGQGLQFLFEYFSETQRNKGNFPGRFSGRQFSNSRSEMNVSTLELGDSALYLCASSLPTGRRARSYEQYFGPGTRLTVT.

This chain links TRBV14 with TRBJ2-1; D gene uncertain. Germline CDR1 SGHDN, CDR2 FVKESK. The CDR3 contains 14 residues. V shed 0 bases and J shed 2 bases, with 5 bases lying between them. CDR3 loop: CASSQDIAYNEQFF. The CDR3 DNA sequence: TGTGCCAGCAGCCAAGATATAGCCTACAATGAGCAGTTCTTC.

This sequence joins TRBV2 and TRBJ2-1, with 7 bases fitting TRBD2. This CDR3 region has 14 residues. Losses at the gene ends were 8 bases for V and 8 bases for J; bases not matched to a gene: 12. Germline CDR1 reads SNHLY; CDR2 reads FYNNEI. The CDR3 loop is CASSRGFFDDEQFF. The CDR3 region has the DNA TGTGCCAGCTCGCGGGGGTTTTTTGACGATGAGCAGTTCTTC.

This clonotype showed up many times. The chain carries TRBV15 and TRBJ2-7, with D hard to call. V was trimmed by 3 bases and J by 4 bases, leaving 31 bases between them. This CDR3 spans 20 amino acids. The germline gives CDR1 LNHNV, CDR2 YYDKDF (reference sequence). The CDR3 here is CATSSSVRVSETLDLYEQYF. DNA for the CDR3: TGTGCCACCAGCAGCTCAGTGCGAGTTTCAGAAACATTAGATCTATACGAGCAGTACTTC.

This clonotype occurred a few times. This chain uses TRBV7-6 with TRBJ2-7, with D unresolved. V lost 2 bases, J lost 3 bases, and 8 bases lay in between. Per the germline V gene, CDR1 is SGHVS and CDR2 is FNYEAQ. The CDR3 totals 13 residues. CDR3 coding DNA: TGTGCCAGCAGCTTAAGTGTTCGCTACGAGCAGTACTTC. It codes for CASSLSVRYEQYF.

In this sample, this clonotype turned up a few times. The chain is built from TRBV10-2 and TRBJ2-1; no clear D gene. Germline CDR1 is WSHSY and CDR2 is SAAADI. CDR3 length: 13 residues. V dropped 0 bases and J dropped 2 bases, with 2 bases sitting between them. CDR3 sequence reads: CASSESTYNEQFF. The CDR3 nucleotides read TGCGCCAGCAGTGAGTCTACCTACAATGAGCAGTTCTTC.

The CDR3 sequence is CASSQGIEFYEQYF. As DNA, the CDR3 is TGCGCCAGCAGCCAAGGGATAGAATTCTACGAGCAGTACTTC. This rearrangement joins TRBV4-1 to TRBJ2-7; no clear D gene. The CDR3 contains 14 residues. CDR1 is MGHRA, CDR2 YSYEKL, per germline. V was pared by 1 base and J by 3 bases, with 10 bases between.

This clonotype was recorded a few times. The rearrangement uses TRBV20-1 and TRBJ2-3; no clear D. Germline V gene lookup returns CDR1 DFQATT and CDR2 SNEGSKA (reference sequence). The V end lost 0 bases, the J end lost 4 bases, and 20 bases lay between the germline ends. The CDR3 loop spans 17 amino acids. The CDR3 is CSARDLNGPPAADTQYF. The DNA of the CDR3 is TGCAGTGCTAGAGATCTCAACGGACCCCCTGCGGCAGATACGCAGTATTTT.